The present T cell receptor (beta chain) was sequenced within a study of cytomegalovirus exposure and HLA in healthy donors. This clone appeared a single time. Both 60 Vbeta primers and 13 Jbeta primers went into the PCR. Profiling relied on immunoSEQ multiplex PCR, and the TCRdb table lists in-frame clones only, not all of them. This sample has under 200,000 clones, with roughly 70% found just once. V lost 0 bases and J lost 7; bases outside the gene matches: 6. This CDR3 region has 16 residues. The V call is TRBV23-1, the J call TRBJ1-6; 7 bases are a match to TRBD1. TRBV23-1 is an open reading frame, and its role is uncertain. The sequenced sample consisted of PBMCs. This sequence was found in a woman aged 25 to 39 in good health and CMV-seronegative. Written as DNA, the CDR3 is TGCGCCAGCAGTCAATCGTTGTTACAGGGGAATTCACCCCTCCACTTT. The encoded protein is CASSQSLLQGNSPLHF.